Many counts were recorded for the clone carrying this T cell receptor beta chain. Antigen specificity is unknown. With molecular barcodes, quantitative 5'-RACE was used to make the TCR beta libraries. Each CDR3 protein is one row after TCRdb ran MiXCR on the 5' RACE reads. The profile covers fewer than 550,000 distinct CDR3 sequences, with approximately 5% appearing a single time and around 3.6% taken by the ten largest. The data were taken from a study of CD8 T cells in ankylosing spondylitis. Study results and limitations: Before this, some motif variants had been reported in reactive arthritis synovial fluid and blood. Eight highly homologous variants formed a TCR beta motif that appeared characteristic of ankylosing spondylitis blood. Reports say disease-linked clones showed up significantly more in matched ankylosing spondylitis synovial fluid. Within peripheral blood, clones linked to disease were CD8+ and relatively rare.

With 3 bases removed from V and 4 bases from J, the gap between germline ends came to 21 bases. In germline, CDR1 is DFQATT, CDR2 SNEGSKA (reference sequence). The CDR3 has 16 residues. The chain links TRBV20-1 to TRBJ1-2; D unclear. This TCR came from a male donor with ankylosing spondylitis. The sequenced sample consisted of blood, either unsorted or a sorted T cell fraction (not recorded which). CDR3 sequence reads: CSASATEAFKIYGYTF. The CDR3 DNA sequence: TGCAGTGCTAGTGCTACAGAGGCGTTTAAGATCTATGGCTACACCTTC.